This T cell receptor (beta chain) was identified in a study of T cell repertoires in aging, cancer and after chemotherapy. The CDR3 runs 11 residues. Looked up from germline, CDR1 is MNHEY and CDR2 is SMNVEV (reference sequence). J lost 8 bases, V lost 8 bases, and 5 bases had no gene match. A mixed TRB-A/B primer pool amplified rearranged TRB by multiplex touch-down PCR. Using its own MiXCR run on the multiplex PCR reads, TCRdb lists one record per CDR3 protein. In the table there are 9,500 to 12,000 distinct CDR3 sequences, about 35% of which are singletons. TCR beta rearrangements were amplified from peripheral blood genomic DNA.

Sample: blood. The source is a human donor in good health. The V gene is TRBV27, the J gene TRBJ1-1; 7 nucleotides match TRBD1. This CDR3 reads CASARQGEAFF. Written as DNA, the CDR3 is TGTGCCAGCGCTCGACAGGGAGAAGCTTTCTTT.